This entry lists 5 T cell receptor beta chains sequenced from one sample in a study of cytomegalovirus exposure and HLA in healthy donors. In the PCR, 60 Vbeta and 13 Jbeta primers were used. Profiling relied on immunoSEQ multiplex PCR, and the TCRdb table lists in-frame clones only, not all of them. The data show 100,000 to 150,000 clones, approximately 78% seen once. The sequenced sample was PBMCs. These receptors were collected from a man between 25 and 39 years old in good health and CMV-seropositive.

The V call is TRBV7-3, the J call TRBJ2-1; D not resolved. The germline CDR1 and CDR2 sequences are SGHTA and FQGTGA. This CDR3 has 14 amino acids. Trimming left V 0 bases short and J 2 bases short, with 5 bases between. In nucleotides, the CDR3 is TGTGCCAGCAGCTTAACGGCCACCTACAATGAGCAGTTCTTC. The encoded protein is CASSLTATYNEQFF.

The CDR3, as DNA: TGTGCCAGCTCAGCCTCCGGAGGCAGGAATGAGCAGTTCTTC. Residues: CASSASGGRNEQFF. V is TRBV25-1 and J is TRBJ2-1; D might be TRBD2 (5 bases). CDR1 is MGHDK, CDR2 SYGVNS, per germline. The V gene lost 8 bases and the J gene lost 7 bases, with 18 bases spanning the gap. This CDR3 contains 14 residues.

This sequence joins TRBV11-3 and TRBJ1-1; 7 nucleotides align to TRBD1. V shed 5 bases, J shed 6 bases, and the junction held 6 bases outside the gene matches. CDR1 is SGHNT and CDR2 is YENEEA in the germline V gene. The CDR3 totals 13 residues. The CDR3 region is CASSMTGSAEAFF. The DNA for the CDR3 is TGTGCCAGCAGCATGACAGGGTCCGCTGAAGCTTTCTTT. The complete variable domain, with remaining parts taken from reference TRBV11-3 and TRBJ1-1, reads EAGVVQSPRYKIIEKKQPVAFWCNPISGHNTLYWYLQNLGQGPELLIRYENEEAVDDSQLPKDRFSAERLKGVDSTLKIQPAELGDSAVYLCASSMTGSAEAFFGQGTRLTVV.

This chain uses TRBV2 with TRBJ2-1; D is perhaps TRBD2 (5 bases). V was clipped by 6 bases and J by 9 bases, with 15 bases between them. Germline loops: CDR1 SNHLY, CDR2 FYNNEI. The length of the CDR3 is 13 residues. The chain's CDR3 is CASRKDSVGEQFF. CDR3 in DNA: TGTGCCAGCAGGAAGGACTCCGTAGGTGAGCAGTTCTTC.

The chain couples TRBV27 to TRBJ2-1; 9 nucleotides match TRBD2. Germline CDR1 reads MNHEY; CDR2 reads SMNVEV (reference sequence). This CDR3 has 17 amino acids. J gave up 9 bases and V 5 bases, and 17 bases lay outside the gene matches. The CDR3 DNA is TGTGCCAGCAGTCTTCGGTCAGCGGGAGGATATTCGGGTGAGCAGTTCTTC. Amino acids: CASSLRSAGGYSGEQFF.